This TCR beta chain was captured in a study of T cell repertoires and HLA-DP antigens. Study results and limitations: Clones undetected before culture averaged about 35% against one allele and roughly 53% against the other. Sorted CD137+ cells had clonality about 0.39 against both alloantigens, versus approximately 0.037 pre-culture.

The germline V gene encodes CDR1 MGHRA and CDR2 YSYEKL. CDR3 size: 16 residues. The ends lost 1 base at V and 1 base at J; junction bases unmatched: 3. Assay used: immunoSEQ multiplex PCR; TCRdb lists only in-frame clones, some missing. The sample lists around 100,000 clones, about 92% seen once, with 0.25% to 0.3% in the top ten. A word on this clone: Its cognate antigen is unknown.

CD4+ T cells were isolated untouched, about 98% pure. The source of this sequence is a woman aged 18 to 35 in good health and CMV-seronegative. Material for sequencing was CD4+ T cells from PBMCs. V and J are TRBV4-1 and TRBJ2-5; 10 positions agree with TRBD2. The CDR3 protein is CASSQVGLAAQETQYF. CDR3 bases: TGCGCCAGCAGCCAAGTTGGACTAGCGGCCCAAGAGACCCAGTACTTC.